This T cell receptor beta chain was retrieved from a study of T-cell reconstitution after alpha-beta-depleted transplantation in children. The V gene's germline CDR1 is DFQATT and CDR2 SNEGSKA (reference sequence). CDR3 length: 14 amino acids. Trimming pared 1 base from V and 3 bases from J, leaving 10 bases between. A library of TCRbeta sequences, prepared with unique molecular identifiers, was generated. MiXCR, run by TCRdb on the PCR reads, gives a single entry per CDR3 protein. The sample contains about 500,000 distinct CDR3 sequences, approximately 30% of which appear only once. The sequencing used PBMCs from the stem cell graft donor, collected from the stem cell graft. This sequence originates from a human donor who donated a stem cell graft to a child with aplastic anemia. The chain couples TRBV20-1 to TRBJ1-3; D remains unclear. CDR3 sequence (DNA): TGCAGTGCTAGAGCGGGGTCAGGTGGAAACACCATATATTTT. Protein product: CSARAGSGGNTIYF.